This T cell receptor beta chain derives from a study of blood T cell repertoires in COVID-19. Whole-study context: The United States, Italy and Spain were the sources of the acute and convalescent COVID-19 samples. PBMCs, B-cell-depleted T cells, or T cells were the source of the cDNA or gDNA that made up the material.

CDR3 length: 16 residues. The V gene's germline CDR1 is SGHDT and CDR2 YYEEEE. V gave up 2 bases and J gave up 4 bases; unmatched junction bases: 7. The protocol was immunoSEQ multiplex PCR, while the TCRdb copy is restricted to in-frame clones and leaves out a portion. The repertoire includes about 210,000 clones, 70% to 90% of them detected once, and about 5% sits in the top ten. Sequencing was performed on peripheral blood. The TCR sequence derives from a woman aged 40 to 50 with acute or convalescent COVID-19. The chain carries TRBV5-6 and TRBJ2-5; 11 bases align to TRBD2. The CDR3 reads CASSLTSGGWGETQYF. The DNA of the CDR3 is TGTGCCAGCAGCTTAACTAGCGGGGGCTGGGGAGAGACCCAGTACTTC.